The clone carrying this TCR beta chain showed up just a few times. The antigen is not known. The ends were cut back, 5 bases at V and 7 bases at J, with 12 bases in the middle. CDR1 and CDR2 from the germline V gene are MNHNS and SASEGT. The CDR3 spans 13 residues. The record originates from a study of regulatory T cells in long-lasting Graves disease. The time point: persistent/refractory GD, antithyroid drugs over 5 years with positive TRAb. The TCR library used RNA extracted from PBMCs. The study, taken as a whole, reports: Samples came from peripheral blood alone, without thyroid tissue. TRBV28, TRBJ1-2 and TRBJ2-5 were segments that persistent disease favored.

Researchers made TCR beta libraries by using iRepertoire HTBI primers and running Arm-PCR on CDR3 regions. TCRdb analysed the multiplex PCR reads with MiXCR anew, one entry per CDR3 protein. The sample includes 700,000 or so distinct CDR3 sequences, about 30% of them seen just once. This sample comprised peripheral blood mononuclear cells (PBMCs), obtained when the disease was refractory, from a patient treated with antithyroid drugs. The rearrangement links TRBV6-1 to TRBJ1-5, with D maybe TRBD1 (6 bases). The TCR comes from a female donor with Graves disease. CDR3 coding DNA: TGTGCCAGCAGTATGTACAGGGACCAGCCCCAGCATTTT. Translation gives CASSMYRDQPQHF.